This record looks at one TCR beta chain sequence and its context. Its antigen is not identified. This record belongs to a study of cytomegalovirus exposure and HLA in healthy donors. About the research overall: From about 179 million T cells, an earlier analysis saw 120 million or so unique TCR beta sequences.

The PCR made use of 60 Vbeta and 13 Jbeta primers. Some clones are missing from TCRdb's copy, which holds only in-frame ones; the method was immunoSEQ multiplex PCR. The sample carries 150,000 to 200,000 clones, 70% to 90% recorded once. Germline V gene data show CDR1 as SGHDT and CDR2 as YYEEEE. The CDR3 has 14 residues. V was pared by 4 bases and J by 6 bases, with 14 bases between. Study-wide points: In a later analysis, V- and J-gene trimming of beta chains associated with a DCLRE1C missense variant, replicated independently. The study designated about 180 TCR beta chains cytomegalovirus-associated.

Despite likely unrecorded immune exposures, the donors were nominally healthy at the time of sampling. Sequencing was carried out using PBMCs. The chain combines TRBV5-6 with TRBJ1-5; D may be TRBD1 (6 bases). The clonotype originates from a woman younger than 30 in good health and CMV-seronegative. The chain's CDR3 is CASSPRRGGQPQHF. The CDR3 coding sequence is TGTGCCAGCAGCCCCCGGAGGGGGGGTCAGCCCCAGCATTTT.